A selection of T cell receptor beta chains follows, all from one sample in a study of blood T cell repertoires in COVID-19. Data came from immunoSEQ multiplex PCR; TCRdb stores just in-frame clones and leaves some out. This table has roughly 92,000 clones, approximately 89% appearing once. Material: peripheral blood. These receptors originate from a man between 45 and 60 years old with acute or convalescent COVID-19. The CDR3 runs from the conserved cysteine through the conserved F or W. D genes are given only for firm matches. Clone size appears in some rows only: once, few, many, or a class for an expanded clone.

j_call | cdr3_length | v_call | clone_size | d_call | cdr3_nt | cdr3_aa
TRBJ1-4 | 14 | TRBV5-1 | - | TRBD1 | TGCGCCAGCACCAGGGGGAGCCCTAATGAAAAACTGTTTTTT | CASTRGSPNEKLFF
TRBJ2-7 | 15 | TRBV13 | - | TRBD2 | TGTGCCAGCAGCTCCGGGACTAGCGGGAGCTACGAGCAGTACTTC | CASSSGTSGSYEQYF
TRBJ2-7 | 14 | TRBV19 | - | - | TGTGCCAGTAGTACCGACACCGGGGTATACGAGCAGTACTTC | CASSTDTGVYEQYF
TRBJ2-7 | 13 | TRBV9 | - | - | TGTGCCAGCAGCGTAAGCCCCCGCTACGAGCAGTACTTC | CASSVSPRYEQYF
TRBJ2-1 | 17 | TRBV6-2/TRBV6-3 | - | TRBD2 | TGTGCCAGCAGTTACCGGATTCGGACTAGCGGGTACAATGAGCAGTTCTTC | CASSYRIRTSGYNEQFF
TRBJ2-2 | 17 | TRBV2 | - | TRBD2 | TGTGCCAGCAGTGCCCGACTAGCGGGTTCGAACACCGGGGAGCTGTTTTTT | CASSARLAGSNTGELFF
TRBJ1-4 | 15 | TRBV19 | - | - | TGTGCCAGTAGTCTCCGCCCAGGGGTAAGGGAAAAACTGTTTTTT | CASSLRPGVREKLFF
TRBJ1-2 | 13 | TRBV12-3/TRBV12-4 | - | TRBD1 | TGTGCCAGCAGTCCCACAGGGGCGAAAGGCTACACCTTC | CASSPTGAKGYTF
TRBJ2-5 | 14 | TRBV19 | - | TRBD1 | TGTGCCAGTCGGGACAGGGGTCATCAAGAGACCCAGTACTTC | CASRDRGHQETQYF
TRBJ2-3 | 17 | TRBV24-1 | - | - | TGTGCCACCAGTGATTCCCCGCGACAGCTGGGCACAGATACGCAGTATTTT | CATSDSPRQLGTDTQYF
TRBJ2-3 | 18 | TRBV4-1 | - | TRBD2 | TGCGCCAGCAGCCAAGTACAATCAGGGACTGGAGCGGGGGATACGCAGTATTTT | CASSQVQSGTGAGDTQYF
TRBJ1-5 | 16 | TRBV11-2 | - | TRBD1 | TGTGCCAGCAGCTTAGGAGGGACAGGGAGGAATCAGCCCCAGCATTTT | CASSLGGTGRNQPQHF
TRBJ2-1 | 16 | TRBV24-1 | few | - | TGTGCCACCAGTGATCCGGAGGGGGAGGGCAGCGATGAGCAGTTCTTC | CATSDPEGEGSDEQFF
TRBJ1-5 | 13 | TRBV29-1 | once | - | TGCAGCGTTCGACAGGAACGCAATCAGCCCCAGCATTTT | CSVRQERNQPQHF
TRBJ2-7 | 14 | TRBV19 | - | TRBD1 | TGTGCCAGTAGGCGAACCGGGACAGAATACGAGCAGTACTTC | CASRRTGTEYEQYF
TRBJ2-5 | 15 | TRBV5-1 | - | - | TGCGCCAGCAGCTTCCGGGGTATGGGTGGAGAGACCCAGTACTTC | CASSFRGMGGETQYF
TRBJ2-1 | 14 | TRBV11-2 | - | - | TGTGCCAGCAGCTTAGCAGGGTTGAACAATGAGCAGTTCTTC | CASSLAGLNNEQFF
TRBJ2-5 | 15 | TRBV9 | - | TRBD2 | TGTGCCAGCAGCGCATCCGGGACTAGCATCCAGACCCAGTACTTC | CASSASGTSIQTQYF
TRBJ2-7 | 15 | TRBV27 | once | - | TGTGCCAGCAGTTTAATGGGGACTGGGAGTGGCGAGCAGTACTTC | CASSLMGTGSGEQYF
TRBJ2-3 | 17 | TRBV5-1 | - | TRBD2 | TGCGCCAGCAGCTTTGGGAGGACTAGCGGGGGTCCAGATACGCAGTATTTT | CASSFGRTSGGPDTQYF
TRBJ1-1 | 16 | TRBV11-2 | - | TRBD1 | TGTGCCAGCGGAAGACAGGGTCAGTTTAGGAACACTGAAGCTTTCTTT | CASGRQGQFRNTEAFF
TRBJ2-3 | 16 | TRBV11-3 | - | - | TGTGCCAGCAGCCCAGGAGGTACCCTAGGCACAGATACGCAGTATTTT | CASSPGGTLGTDTQYF